This T cell receptor beta chain was found in a study of T-cell reconstitution after alpha-beta-depleted transplantation in children. Study-level findings and limits: Reportedly, roughly two months post-transplant, alpha-beta T cells arose from several hundred expanded graft clones. One year post-transplant, T-cell counts and diversity were largely derived from T cells produced anew. After transplant, high TCRbeta diversity at day 60 in some patients arose from surviving recipient T cells and thymic progenitors.

The germline V gene encodes CDR1 SGHVS and CDR2 FQNEAQ. This CDR3 comprises 16 residues. V lost 4 bases, J lost 4 bases, and 6 bases stayed unmatched. Remarks on this clonotype: Its antigen remains unidentified.

TCRbeta library preparation incorporated unique molecular identifiers. TCRdb fed the PCR reads into MiXCR, producing one record per CDR3 protein. The sample lists about 350,000 distinct CDR3 sequences; around 15% were seen once. The sequence came from a male patient aged 2-15 years who had a stem cell transplant for acute lymphoblastic leukemia, so the T cells may come from the graft donor. The genes are TRBV7-8 and TRBJ2-5, with TRBD2 matching 13 bases. This material consisted of PBMCs, mostly from graft donor cells, taken 360 days after TCRalphabeta/CD19-depleted stem cell transplant. The CDR3: CASSSRLAGGGETQYF. The DNA of the CDR3 is TGTGCCAGCAGCTCCCGACTAGCGGGAGGAGGAGAGACCCAGTACTTC. The full variable domain, with the rest looked up from reference TRBV7-8 and TRBJ2-5, is GAGVSQSPRYKVAKRGQDVALRCDPISGHVSLFWYQQALGQGPEFLTYFQNEAQLDKSGLPSDRFFAERPEGSVSTLKIQRTQQEDSAVYLCASSSRLAGGGETQYFGPGTRLLVL.